This T cell receptor (beta chain) was sequenced during a study of T-cell memory formation after mild COVID-19. Turning to the study itself: There were largely donor-specific TCR clusters. Study-wide results and limits: CD4+ clones that contracted lay mainly in CM and EM; CD8+ ones lay in EMRA. Clones shrinking from day 15 to 85 showed even CD4/CD8 mixes; later expanders tilted CD4+.

In regard to this clonotype: Its antigen is unknown.

5'RACE with constant-segment primers yielded barcoded, UMI-tagged TCR alpha and TCR beta cDNA libraries. MiXCR, applied by TCRdb to the 5' RACE reads, yields one record per CDR3 protein. The data contain roughly 350,000 distinct CDR3 sequences, about 13% of them singletons. The CDR3 totals 17 residues. Trimming removed 3 bases at V and 1 base at J, with 20 bases between. The germline V gene has CDR1 DFQATT and CDR2 SNEGSKA (reference sequence). The V gene is TRBV20-1, the J gene TRBJ2-3; D uncertain. The TCR originated in a man between 18 and 35 years old who had mild COVID-19 (a few samples of this study predate the infection). Cell type and time point are not known. Sequencing was carried out using PBMCs or a T cell subset sorted from them (not recorded which). The CDR3, as DNA: TGCAGTGCTAGGGATCCGAAGGCAGGACCTGGCACAGATACGCAGTATTTT. It translates to CSARDPKAGPGTDTQYF.